The sequence of this TCR beta chain was determined in a study of blood T cell repertoires in COVID-19. Germline V gives CDR1 MDHEN, CDR2 SYDVKM. V was shortened by 2 bases and J by 2 bases, with 6 bases between the two germline ends. The CDR3 consists of 13 residues. Profiled with immunoSEQ multiplex PCR; TCRdb holds only in-frame clones, not every one. Found here are 85,000 to 110,000 clones, about 92% of them singletons; the top ten hold about a sixth. The sequence was obtained from a woman older than 75 in a cohort sampled during active COVID-19. Sequenced: peripheral blood. The chain employs TRBV28 and TRBJ1-1; D unresolved. The CDR3: CASSLQKNTEAFF. CDR3 coding DNA: TGTGCCAGCAGTTTACAGAAAAACACTGAAGCTTTCTTT.